A single sample gave rise to the 5 T cell receptor beta chains below, sequenced in a study of T cells in Graves' hyperthyroidism and ophthalmopathy. Template material for amplifying TCR beta CDR3 regions consisted of RNA transcripts. Initially, a first-round RT-PCR of the TCR CDR3 employed the HTBI primer set. TCRdb called the multiplex PCR reads again in MiXCR, with one record for every CDR3 protein. The profile shows 500,000 to 800,000 distinct CDR3 sequences, 45% of them singletons. The sequencing sample was made of peripheral blood or thyroid tissue (not recorded which). These receptor sequences come from an adult man with Graves' disease, either hyperthyroidism or ophthalmopathy (not recorded which).

This chain joins TRBV20-1 and TRBJ1-1; the D is unclear. Looked up from germline, CDR1 is DFQATT and CDR2 is SNEGSKA (reference sequence). The CDR3 contains 14 residues. V lost 1 base and J lost 1, with 10 bases in between. The CDR3 loop reads CSARGPGPNTEAFF. As DNA, the CDR3 is TGCAGTGCTAGAGGTCCGGGCCCGAACACTGAAGCTTTCTTT.

The chain uses TRBV5-1 and TRBJ1-1; TRBD1 might be the D (5 bases). V lost 0 bases, J lost 1 base, and 16 bases lay in between. Germline V gives CDR1 SGHRS, CDR2 YFSETQ. CDR3 length equals 17 residues. The CDR3 reads CASSLDPFLDRNTEAFF. For the CDR3, the DNA is TGCGCCAGCAGCTTGGATCCATTTTTAGACAGGAACACTGAAGCTTTCTTT. Variable domain in full (rest from reference TRBV5-1 and TRBJ1-1): KAGVTQTPRYLIKTRGQQVTLSCSPISGHRSVSWYQQTPGQGLQFLFEYFSETQRNKGNFPGRFSGRQFSNSRSEMNVSTLELGDSALYLCASSLDPFLDRNTEAFFGQGTRLTVV.

This clonotype was observed at least ten times. The V gene is TRBV24-1, the J gene TRBJ1-1; no firm D call. The V and J ends lost 2 bases and 1 base respectively, with 10 bases between them. CDR1 is KGHDR and CDR2 is SFDVKD in the germline V gene. This CDR3 contains 15 residues. The CDR3: CATSDSRVSNTEAFF. The CDR3 region has the DNA TGTGCCACCAGTGATTCCCGGGTCTCGAACACTGAAGCTTTCTTT.

The chain combines TRBV6-5 with TRBJ2-7; 10 nucleotides agree with TRBD2. CDR3 length equals 14 residues. CDR1 and CDR2 from the germline V gene are MNHEY and SVGAGI. Trimming removed 7 bases from V and 3 bases from J; junction bases left unmatched: 6. Here the CDR3 DNA reads TGTGCCAGCACGACTAGCGGGCGAAGCTACGAGCAGTACTTC. Translated: CASTTSGRSYEQYF.

This clonotype was seen a handful of times. The chain employs TRBV7-9 and TRBJ1-1; D possibly corresponds to TRBD1 (5 bases). The CDR3 is 15 amino acids. V gave up 6 bases and J gave up 4 bases, with 18 bases separating them. The germline gives CDR1 SEHNR, CDR2 FQNEAQ (reference sequence). Written as DNA, the CDR3 is TGTGCCAGCAGTTTACCCGGGGACGTGGGCACTGAAGCTTTCTTT. This codes for CASSLPGDVGTEAFF.